A single sample gave rise to the 22 T cell receptor beta chains below, sequenced in a study of OX40 agonist ivuxolimab in advanced cancers. The table came from immunoSEQ multiplex PCR; TCRdb's copy has only in-frame clones and leaves some out. The table shows some 17,000 clones, with 85% to 90% occurring only once. This specimen consisted of CD4+ or CD8+ T cells sorted from blood, obtained in a trial of the OX40 agonist ivuxolimab. These receptors all stem from an adult with an advanced solid tumor such as melanoma, head and neck, liver or kidney cancer.

The chain has TRBV5-4 and TRBJ2-7; possible D gene TRBD2, 5 bases. The CDR3 length is 13 residues. Trimming pared 3 bases from V and 3 bases from J, leaving 10 bases between. Germline assignment: CDR1 SGHNT and CDR2 YYREEE (reference sequence). The CDR3: CASSWAADYEQYF. The CDR3 DNA follows: TGTGCCAGCAGCTGGGCAGCGGACTACGAGCAGTACTTC. Full variable domain (missing parts from reference TRBV5-4 and TRBJ2-7): ETGVTQSPTHLIKTRGQQVTLRCSSQSGHNTVSWYQQALGQGPQFIFQYYREEENGRGNFPPRFSGLQFPNYSSELNVNALELDDSALYLCASSWAADYEQYFGPGTRLTVT.

The rearrangement links TRBV2 to TRBJ2-5; D unclear. Germline V lookup: CDR1 SNHLY, CDR2 FYNNEI. V gave up 2 bases and J gave up 3 bases, with 13 bases separating them. There are 15 residues in the CDR3. The CDR3 DNA is TGTGCCAGCAGTGAAAAGTTTCCCCTGGAAGAGACCCAGTACTTC. This sequence encodes CASSEKFPLEETQYF.

This chain joins TRBV11-3 and TRBJ2-7, with 11 nucleotides matching TRBD2. Trimming at V came to 3 bases and at J to 7 bases, leaving 8 bases not matched to a gene. CDR3 length equals 15 residues. Germline V gene lookup returns CDR1 SGHNT and CDR2 YENEEA. The CDR3 coding sequence is TGTGCCAGCAGCTTGACTAGCGGGGAGCTAGGGGAGCAGTACTTC. Residues: CASSLTSGELGEQYF. Full variable domain (missing parts from reference TRBV11-3 and TRBJ2-7): EAGVVQSPRYKIIEKKQPVAFWCNPISGHNTLYWYLQNLGQGPELLIRYENEEAVDDSQLPKDRFSAERLKGVDSTLKIQPAELGDSAVYLCASSLTSGELGEQYFGPGTRLTVT.

The rearrangement links TRBV6-5 to TRBJ2-1; D unclear. Germline CDR1 and CDR2: MNHEY and SVGAGI. Trimming removed 0 bases from V and 6 bases from J, with 6 bases in between. The CDR3 is made up of 13 amino acids. This CDR3 reads CASSYSVANEQFF. For the CDR3, the DNA is TGTGCCAGCAGTTACTCGGTAGCCAATGAGCAGTTCTTC.

This chain uses TRBV29-1 with TRBJ2-3, with a possible D match to TRBD2 (5 bases). V was pared by 4 bases and J by 4 bases, with 15 bases between. The germline V gene encodes CDR1 SQVTM and CDR2 ANQGSEA. The CDR3 totals 14 residues. CDR3 in amino acids: CSVVRRQIPDTQYF. CDR3 in DNA: TGCAGCGTTGTCCGGAGGCAGATCCCAGATACGCAGTATTTT.

This clone appeared once. The CDR3 DNA follows: TGTGCCAGCAGCTCCCGAGACCACTTATGGGGCTACACCTTC. Translation: CASSSRDHLWGYTF. This chain links TRBV11-2 with TRBJ1-2, with D uncertain. Per germline, CDR1 SGHAT and CDR2 FQNNGV. The CDR3 loop spans 14 amino acids. Trimming stripped 4 bases from V and 8 bases from J, with 17 bases between. Using reference TRBV11-2 and TRBJ1-2 for the parts outside the CDR3, the full variable domain is EAGVAQSPRYKIIEKRQSVAFWCNPISGHATLYWYQQILGQGPKLLIQFQNNGVVDDSQLPKDRFSAERLKGVDSTLKIQPAKLEDSAVYLCASSSRDHLWGYTFGSGTRLTVV.

The CDR3 sequence is CASSEQGIEGYTF. The CDR3 nucleotides read TGTGCCAGCAGCGAGCAGGGAATTGAAGGCTACACCTTC. The rearrangement uses TRBV9 and TRBJ1-2, with a weak D call TRBD1 (5 bases). This CDR3 has 13 amino acids. The ends were cut back, 3 bases at V and 8 bases at J, with 14 bases in the middle. The germline V gene has CDR1 SGDLS and CDR2 YYNGEE.

The CDR3 coding sequence is TGTGCCAGCAGCTCCGTGGCAGGGTCGGGAGAAAAACTGTTTTTT. It translates to CASSSVAGSGEKLFF. The J gene is TRBJ1-4, the V gene TRBV7-9; possible D gene TRBD1, 5 bases. In germline, CDR1 is SEHNR, CDR2 FQNEAQ (reference sequence). V dropped 4 bases and J dropped 8 bases, with 17 bases sitting between them. CDR3 length: 15 residues.

This chain uses TRBV4-3 with TRBJ1-4, with D uncertain. The V and J ends lost 1 base and 7 bases respectively, with 4 bases between them. The CDR3 is 12 residues long. Per germline, CDR1 LGHNA and CDR2 YSLEER. CDR3 bases: TGCGCCAGCAGCCAAGTCCGTGAAAAACTGTTTTTT. Protein: CASSQVREKLFF.

V gene TRBV4-1 combines with J gene TRBJ1-4, with a possible D match to TRBD1 (6 bases). This CDR3 spans 18 amino acids. Between the trimmed V and J ends, which lost 2 bases and 8 bases, there was a span of 24 bases. Germline CDR1 is MGHRA and CDR2 is YSYEKL. CDR3 sequence reads: CASSQFPPVQGRGEKLFF. Here the CDR3 DNA reads TGCGCCAGCAGCCAATTTCCCCCTGTACAGGGCCGTGGGGAAAAACTGTTTTTT.

The V and J genes are TRBV6-1 and TRBJ1-4; no reliable D call. Per the germline V gene, CDR1 is MNHNS and CDR2 is SASEGT. V was clipped by 6 bases and J by 2 bases, with 13 bases between them. The CDR3 spans 15 residues. CDR3 amino acids: CASRTRRQTNEKLFF. CDR3 nucleotide sequence: TGTGCCAGCAGGACCCGGAGGCAGACTAATGAAAAACTGTTTTTT.

The V call is TRBV4-3, the J call TRBJ2-2, with D possibly TRBD1 on 5 matching bases. The CDR3 extends over 17 amino acids. V lost 0 bases to trimming and J lost 0 bases, with 11 bases between them. Germline V lookup: CDR1 LGHNA, CDR2 YSLEER. CDR3 nucleotide sequence: TGCGCCAGCAGCCAAGAATGGGCAGGGACGAACACCGGGGAGCTGTTTTTT. This sequence encodes CASSQEWAGTNTGELFF.

Here the CDR3 reads CASSFQANTGELFF. Here the CDR3 DNA reads TGTGCCAGCAGCTTCCAGGCGAACACCGGGGAGCTGTTTTTT. This chain joins TRBV5-8 and TRBJ2-2; D not resolved. V lost 2 bases and J lost 0, with 5 bases in between. CDR1 and CDR2 (germline): SGHTS, YDEGEE. The CDR3 runs 14 residues.

CDR3 in DNA: TGTGCCAGCAGTAACGGCCTAGCGGGAGTCGGTGAGCAGTTCTTC. As protein: CASSNGLAGVGEQFF. This sequence joins TRBV13 and TRBJ2-1, with 10 nucleotides matching TRBD2. Unmatched junction bases numbered 11, after V lost 6 bases and J lost 9 bases. The germline CDR1 and CDR2 sequences are PRHDT and FYEKMQ (reference sequence). CDR3 size: 15 residues.

The chain has TRBV13 and TRBJ1-1; D is ambiguous. Per the germline V gene, CDR1 is PRHDT and CDR2 is FYEKMQ (reference sequence). This CDR3 is built from 12 residues. Between the trimmed V and J ends, which lost 5 bases and 7 bases, there was a span of 11 bases. In nucleotides, the CDR3 is TGTGCCAGCAGCGCCCTGAGGGTTGAAGCTTTCTTT. Its translation: CASSALRVEAFF. Full variable domain (remainder filled in from reference TRBV13 and TRBJ1-1): AAGVIQSPRHLIKEKRETATLKCYPIPRHDTVYWYQQGPGQDPQFLISFYEKMQSDKGSIPDRFSAQQFSDYHSELNMSSLELGDSALYFCASSALRVEAFFGQGTRLTVV.

The chain couples TRBV6-5 to TRBJ1-5, with 8 bases aligning to TRBD1. V lost 5 bases to trimming and J lost 12 bases; unmatched junction nucleotides: 3. The CDR3 spans 11 residues. The germline CDR1 and CDR2 sequences are MNHEY and SVGAGI. The CDR3 DNA reads TGTGCCAGCAGTAAACAGGGGGTCCAGCATTTT. The encoded protein is CASSKQGVQHF.

The V gene is TRBV10-3, the J gene TRBJ1-2, with D unresolved. V was trimmed by 2 bases and J by 6 bases, leaving 13 bases between them. CDR1 and CDR2 (germline): ENHRY, SYGVKD. The CDR3 runs 14 residues. The CDR3 loop reads CAISEIAPPHGYTF. Written as DNA, the CDR3 is TGTGCCATCAGTGAGATAGCACCTCCTCATGGCTACACCTTC.

This clone was seen a single time. The chain carries TRBV7-3 and TRBJ2-5; D gene ambiguous. The CDR3 extends over 13 amino acids. In germline, CDR1 is SGHTA, CDR2 FQGTGA. V shed 7 bases and J shed 5 bases, with 14 bases lying between them. This CDR3 is CASIPQPRETQYF. The CDR3 bases are TGTGCCAGCATCCCCCAGCCGAGGGAGACCCAGTACTTC.

V usage is TRBV19 and J usage is TRBJ2-1; D remains unclear. The CDR3 is 16 residues long. Between the trimmed V and J ends, which lost 0 bases and 12 bases, there was a span of 21 bases. The germline gives CDR1 LNHDA, CDR2 SQIVND (reference sequence). The CDR3 nucleotides read TGTGCCAGTAGTATAGACGCTAGTTTCCCTTTTCAGGTGCAGTTCTTC. Translation gives CASSIDASFPFQVQFF.

This chain uses TRBV4-3 with TRBJ2-1; maybe TRBD2 (6 bases). V was clipped by 0 bases and J by 1 base, with 10 bases between them. Germline loops: CDR1 LGHNA, CDR2 YSLEER. The CDR3 extends over 16 amino acids. The CDR3, as DNA: TGCGCCAGCAGCCAAGATCTGGGGGGTTCCTACAATGAGCAGTTCTTC. It is translated as CASSQDLGGSYNEQFF.

This clone was observed a single time. V gene TRBV13 combines with J gene TRBJ2-3; 9 nucleotides agree with TRBD1. The CDR3 consists of 15 residues. V lost 5 bases, J lost 3 bases, and 6 bases stayed unmatched. Looked up from germline, CDR1 is PRHDT and CDR2 is FYEKMQ (reference sequence). The CDR3 coding sequence is TGTGCCAGCAGCCCCGGACAGGGGAGGACAGATACGCAGTATTTT. Translation: CASSPGQGRTDTQYF.

This chain connects TRBV9 to TRBJ2-3, with D perhaps matching TRBD1 (6 bases). CDR1 is SGDLS, CDR2 YYNGEE, per germline. Trimming shortened V by 4 bases and J by 2 bases, and 17 bases separated the two germline ends. CDR3 length: 16 amino acids. CDR3 region: CASSKDRSVFTDTQYF. DNA of the CDR3: TGTGCCAGCAGCAAAGACAGGTCGGTGTTCACAGATACGCAGTATTTT.